This entry lists 30 T cell receptor beta chains sequenced from one sample in a study of shared clonotypes between healthy human individuals. Clones were sequenced by immunoSEQ multiplex PCR, and TCRdb holds only the in-frame ones, with some missing. The data show under 150,000 clones, about 70% seen once. Specimen: memory CD8+ T cells sorted from blood. Subset of the sample: CD45RO+ cells pooled with CCR7-negative TemRA cells. These receptors were collected from a woman in her 30s in good health.

This clone has just one count. The chain carries TRBV6-5 and TRBJ2-5; 12 bases match TRBD2. Looked up from germline, CDR1 is MNHEY and CDR2 is SVGAGI. The CDR3 sequence is 16 residues long. The trim removed 0 bases at V and 7 bases at J, leaving 6 bases unmatched. Written as DNA, the CDR3 is TGTGCCAGCAGTTACTCGACTAGCGGGGGCCCGAGGACCCAGTACTTC. Protein product: CASSYSTSGGPRTQYF.

The rearrangement uses TRBV25-1 and TRBJ2-5, with D tentatively TRBD1 (6 bases). The CDR3 sequence is 15 residues long. V lost 2 bases, J lost 3 bases, and 13 bases lay in between. Per germline, CDR1 MGHDK and CDR2 SYGVNS. Here the CDR3 reads CASSENQGKEETQYF. The CDR3 region has the DNA TGTGCCAGCAGTGAAAACCAGGGGAAAGAAGAGACCCAGTACTTC. The full variable domain, completed using reference TRBV25-1 and TRBJ2-5, is EADIYQTPRYLVIGTGKKITLECSQTMGHDKMYWYQQDPGMELHLIHYSYGVNSTEKGDLSSESTVSRIRTEHFPLTLESARPSHTSQYLCASSENQGKEETQYFGPGTRLLVL.

The chain recombines TRBV28 with TRBJ2-7; D is unclear. CDR3 length: 13 amino acids. The germline gives CDR1 MDHEN, CDR2 SYDVKM. V was pared by 6 bases and J by 2 bases, with 11 bases between. CDR3 sequence (DNA): TGTGCCAGCAGCCGACTGTCGCCCTACGAGCAGTACTTC. Translating it yields CASSRLSPYEQYF.

The V and J genes are TRBV4-2 and TRBJ2-7; weak D call: TRBD2 (5 bases). Germline values: CDR1 LGHNA, CDR2 YNFKEQ. The CDR3 loop spans 12 amino acids. V was pared by 6 bases and J by 6 bases, with 12 bases between. The CDR3 sequence is CASSRGETEQYF. The CDR3 nucleotides read TGTGCCAGCAGTCGTGGGGAGACCGAGCAGTACTTC.

The sample holds many counts of this clone. This rearrangement joins TRBV21-1 to TRBJ2-7; TRBD2 is taken as the D call from the table, unchecked against the DNA. TRBV21-1 is a pseudogene segment. The CDR3 has 18 residues. CDR3 DNA: TGTGCCAGCAGCAAAGTTGATTTCCTGATGCGGGGCTCCTACGAGCAGTACTTC. Its protein is CASSKVDFLMRGSYEQYF.

This clone came up once. The V and J genes are TRBV27 and TRBJ1-1; D unclear. Germline assignment: CDR1 MNHEY and CDR2 SMNVEV (reference sequence). The V gene lost 7 bases and the J gene lost 1 base, with 7 bases spanning the gap. The CDR3 spans 12 residues. This CDR3 is CASIIENTEAFF. DNA for the CDR3: TGTGCCAGCATAATAGAGAACACTGAAGCTTTCTTT.

This chain uses TRBV15 with TRBJ1-1; D not resolved. Deletions cut 7 bases from V and 3 bases from J, with 15 bases between. There are 14 residues in the CDR3. Germline lookup yields CDR1 LNHNV and CDR2 YYDKDF (reference sequence). CDR3 in amino acids: CATTPGRRDTEAFF. The CDR3 nucleotides are TGTGCCACCACCCCGGGAAGGAGGGACACTGAAGCTTTCTTT.

J is TRBJ1-2 and V is TRBV19, with D perhaps matching TRBD1 (5 bases). This CDR3 is built from 14 residues. Trimming took off 2 bases at V and 8 bases at J, with 15 bases between the two ends. The V gene's germline CDR1 is LNHDA and CDR2 SQIVND (reference sequence). CDR3 nucleotide sequence: TGTGCCAGTAGTATACAGGTGGGGCTTGAAGGCTACACCTTC. Translation gives CASSIQVGLEGYTF. Combining the CDR3 with reference TRBV19 and TRBJ1-2 gives the whole variable domain DGGITQSPKYLFRKEGQNVTLSCEQNLNHDAMYWYRQDPGQGLRLIYYSQIVNDFQKGDIAEGYSVSREKKESFPLTVTSAQKNPTAFYLCASSIQVGLEGYTFGSGTRLTVV.

This clone was picked up one time. The V call is TRBV28, the J call TRBJ1-1; D is perhaps TRBD1 (5 bases). The V end was cut by 3 bases, the J end by 4 bases, with 9 bases between. Germline CDR1 reads MDHEN; CDR2 reads SYDVKM. This CDR3 comprises 13 residues. CDR3 region: CASSFGGSTEAFF. In DNA, the CDR3 is TGTGCCAGCAGTTTCGGGGGAAGCACTGAAGCTTTCTTT.

The J gene is TRBJ2-7, the V gene TRBV27; 9 positions match TRBD1. From germline, CDR1 is MNHEY and CDR2 SMNVEV (reference sequence). The J segment lost 6 bases and the V segment lost 7 bases, leaving 10 bases of the junction unmatched. The CDR3 has 14 residues. The CDR3, as DNA: TGTGCCAGCAAGCCGGGACAGGGCTTGGGCGAGCAGTACTTC. Translation gives CASKPGQGLGEQYF.

The CDR3 nucleotides are TGTGCCAGCAGCTTTCACCGGGACTCCCTCTACGAGCAGTACTTC. Translating gives CASSFHRDSLYEQYF. The V gene is TRBV11-2, the J gene TRBJ2-7, with D perhaps TRBD2 (6 bases). Per the germline V gene, CDR1 is SGHAT and CDR2 is FQNNGV. This CDR3 spans 15 amino acids. Trimming took off 3 bases at V and 3 bases at J, with 15 bases between the two ends.

There are many counts of this clone. In the same sample, other DNA sequences code for this CDR3. As DNA, the CDR3 is TGTGCCACCAGCAGAGGGTCAGGACAGGGTCAGTACGAGCAGTACTTC. The encoded protein is CATSRGSGQGQYEQYF. The genes are TRBV15 and TRBJ2-7, with TRBD1 matching over 8 bases. The germline V gene has CDR1 LNHNV and CDR2 YYDKDF (reference sequence). Unmatched junction bases numbered 9, after V lost 1 base and J lost 4 bases. CDR3 size: 16 residues.

The chain uses TRBV28 and TRBJ1-2, with 9 bases that match TRBD1. The CDR3 is 12 amino acids. Germline loops: CDR1 MDHEN, CDR2 SYDVKM. With 3 bases clipped from V and 11 bases from J, the junction kept 4 bases outside the gene matches. The CDR3 spells CASSLDRGPYTF. As DNA, the CDR3 is TGTGCCAGCAGTTTGGACAGGGGTCCTTACACCTTC.

The CDR3 loop is CATSRASAYEQYF. In DNA form, the CDR3 reads TGTGCCACCAGCAGGGCATCAGCCTACGAGCAGTACTTC. The J gene is TRBJ2-7, the V gene TRBV15; D is unresolved. V gave up 3 bases and J gave up 2 bases, with 8 bases separating them. The germline gives CDR1 LNHNV, CDR2 YYDKDF (reference sequence). CDR3 length equals 13 residues.

The table lists this clone with a count of one. The V and J genes are TRBV27 and TRBJ2-5; no definite D call. Deletions cut 4 bases from V and 0 bases from J, with 3 bases between. Germline V gives CDR1 MNHEY, CDR2 SMNVEV (reference sequence). The CDR3 is 12 amino acids. DNA of the CDR3: TGTGCCAGCAGTTCGGACCAAGAGACCCAGTACTTC. It translates to CASSSDQETQYF.

The V and J genes are TRBV28 and TRBJ1-4, with 9 positions matching TRBD1. The V and J ends lost 7 bases and 8 bases, in that order; junction bases with no gene match: 8. From germline, CDR1 is MDHEN and CDR2 SYDVKM. The CDR3 sequence is 14 residues long. This chain's CDR3 is CASTRDRVNEKLFF. The CDR3 coding sequence is TGTGCCAGCACCCGGGACAGGGTCAACGAAAAACTGTTTTTT.

This clone was counted many times. The rearrangement joins TRBV5-4 to TRBJ2-7; D may be TRBD1 (6 bases). Germline V CDR1 and CDR2: SGHNT, YYREEE (reference sequence). V gave up 4 bases and J gave up 5 bases, with 16 bases separating them. This CDR3 has 14 amino acids. The CDR3 sequence is CASSPEPGHNEQYF. CDR3 bases: TGTGCCAGCAGCCCGGAGCCGGGACACAACGAGCAGTACTTC.

V gene TRBV27 combines with J gene TRBJ1-1; D not resolved. V gave up 6 bases and J gave up 6 bases, with 17 bases separating them. CDR1 is MNHEY and CDR2 is SMNVEV in the germline V gene (reference sequence). This CDR3 contains 14 residues. The CDR3 region is CASSQRQMDAEAFF. CDR3 nucleotides: TGTGCCAGCAGCCAGCGACAAATGGACGCTGAAGCTTTCTTT.

Only a few counts were recorded for this clone. The rearrangement links TRBV29-1 to TRBJ2-3; D uncertain. Trimming left V 4 bases short and J 4 bases short, with 12 bases between. The CDR3 length is 13 residues. Germline CDR1 and CDR2: SQVTM and ANQGSEA. The CDR3 DNA reads as TGCAGCGTTGGTCTTTCACCGGCAGATACGCAGTATTTT. Translating it yields CSVGLSPADTQYF.

V usage is TRBV4-1 and J usage is TRBJ2-5; D is unresolved. The V gene's germline CDR1 is MGHRA and CDR2 YSYEKL. V lost 3 bases and J lost 5, with 10 bases in between. This CDR3 is built from 13 residues. CDR3 bases: TGCGCCAGCAGCCATTCATTCGAGGAGACCCAGTACTTC. This sequence encodes CASSHSFEETQYF.

This clone occurred many times. V usage is TRBV9 and J usage is TRBJ1-2; 10 positions agree with TRBD1. Looked up from germline, CDR1 is SGDLS and CDR2 is YYNGEE. Trimming took 4 bases from V and 1 from J; bases not matched to a gene: 4. This CDR3 region has 15 residues. The CDR3 nucleotides read TGTGCCAGCAGCATTGGGACAGGGGATAACTATGGCTACACCTTC. This sequence encodes CASSIGTGDNYGYTF.

The chain couples TRBV6-4 to TRBJ2-2; D remains ambiguous. Germline V gene sequence: CDR1 MRHNA, CDR2 SNTAGT. CDR3 length: 13 residues. The germline V and J ends were trimmed by 5 bases and 2 bases, with 6 bases remaining between them. The CDR3 DNA is TGTGCCAGCAGTCTATTTAACACCGGGGAGCTGTTTTTT. This codes for CASSLFNTGELFF.

The rearrangement joins TRBV19 to TRBJ2-1, with D tentatively TRBD2 (5 bases). V lost 3 bases to trimming and J lost 9 bases, with 15 bases between them. The CDR3 is 14 residues long. The germline CDR1 and CDR2 sequences are LNHDA and SQIVND (reference sequence). CDR3 protein: CASSMVNGIGEQFF. CDR3 nucleotide sequence: TGTGCCAGTAGTATGGTGAACGGGATTGGTGAGCAGTTCTTC.

This chain connects TRBV5-6 to TRBJ2-7; 8 nucleotides align to TRBD1. Germline V lookup: CDR1 SGHDT, CDR2 YYEEEE. With V trimmed by 4 bases and J by 9 bases, 12 bases remained unmatched. The CDR3 length is 14 residues. CDR3 sequence (DNA): TGTGCCAGCAGCGCTCCGGGACAGGTTACGAGGCAGTACTTC. The encoded protein is CASSAPGQVTRQYF.

V and J are TRBV27 and TRBJ1-2, with 7 nucleotides matching TRBD1. The V segment lost 6 bases and the J segment 7 bases; nucleotides outside the gene matches: 5. The CDR3 is 12 residues long. CDR1 MNHEY and CDR2 SMNVEV come from the germline V gene (reference sequence). The CDR3 protein is CASRKTGSGYTF. The CDR3 DNA reads as TGTGCCAGCAGGAAGACAGGGTCTGGCTACACCTTC.

Only a few counts were recorded for this clone. This chain links TRBV19 with TRBJ1-5, with a possible D match to TRBD1 (5 bases). The CDR3 is made up of 15 amino acids. Looked up from germline, CDR1 is LNHDA and CDR2 is SQIVND (reference sequence). V was trimmed by 2 bases and J by 8 bases, leaving 16 bases between them. The CDR3 nucleotides read TGTGCCAGTAGTATATGGGGCATCGGATCTGAGCCCCAGCATTTT. This translates into CASSIWGIGSEPQHF.

The chain uses TRBV27 and TRBJ2-1; D call uncertain. Trimming took 6 bases from V and 6 from J, leaving 15 bases between them. Germline CDR1 MNHEY, CDR2 SMNVEV (reference sequence). The CDR3 has 14 amino acids. CDR3 region: CASSRRPDGNEQFF. The CDR3 nucleotides are TGTGCCAGCAGCCGCCGGCCTGACGGCAATGAGCAGTTCTTC.

This clone was counted between two and nine times. The chain carries TRBV7-6 and TRBJ2-3; 8 bases are a match to TRBD2. The CDR3 totals 15 residues. Germline V gene sequence: CDR1 SGHVS, CDR2 FNYEAQ. Losses at the gene ends were 5 bases for V and 2 bases for J; bases not matched to a gene: 6. Here the CDR3 reads CASSHSGIPTDTQYF. The CDR3 DNA reads as TGTGCCAGCAGCCATAGCGGGATCCCCACAGATACGCAGTATTTT.

This clone was seen only a few times. This sample includes further DNA sequences coding for the same CDR3. V is TRBV29-1 and J is TRBJ2-3; a weak D match, TRBD1 (5 bases). CDR1 is SQVTM and CDR2 is ANQGSEA in the germline V gene. Deletions cut 5 bases from V and 5 bases from J, with 20 bases between. The CDR3 totals 15 residues. As DNA, the CDR3 is TGCAGCGTTTATCCTTTGCGAACAGGTTTAGATACGCAGTATTTT. This codes for CSVYPLRTGLDTQYF.

This clone was observed a few times. The chain has TRBV6-4 and TRBJ2-1; D gene ambiguous. This CDR3 region has 14 residues. Trimming stripped 3 bases from V and 3 bases from J, with 9 bases between. Germline CDR1 reads MRHNA; CDR2 reads SNTAGT. CDR3 in amino acids: CASSEGPDYNEQFF. The CDR3 region has the DNA TGTGCCAGCAGTGAAGGTCCCGACTACAATGAGCAGTTCTTC.